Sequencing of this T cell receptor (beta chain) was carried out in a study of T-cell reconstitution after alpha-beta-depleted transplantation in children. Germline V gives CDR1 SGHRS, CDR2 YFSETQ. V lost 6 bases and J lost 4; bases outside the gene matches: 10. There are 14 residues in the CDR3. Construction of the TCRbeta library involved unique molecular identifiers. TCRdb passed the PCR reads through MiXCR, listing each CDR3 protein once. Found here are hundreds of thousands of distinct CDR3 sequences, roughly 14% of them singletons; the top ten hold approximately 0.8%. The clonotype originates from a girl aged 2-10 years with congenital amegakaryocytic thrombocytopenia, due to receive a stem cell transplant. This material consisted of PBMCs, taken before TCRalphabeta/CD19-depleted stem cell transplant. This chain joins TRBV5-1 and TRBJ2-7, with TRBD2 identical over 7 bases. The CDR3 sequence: CASKSAGEGYEQYF. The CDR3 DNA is TGCGCCAGCAAGTCCGCGGGAGAAGGATACGAGCAGTACTTC.